A single sample gave rise to the 8 T cell receptor beta chains below, sequenced in a study of T cells in Graves' hyperthyroidism and ophthalmopathy. TCR beta CDR3 regions were amplified from RNA. Using the HTBI primer set, a first-round RT-PCR was run on the TCR CDR3. From the multiplex PCR reads, TCRdb called clonotypes with MiXCR, one entry per CDR3 protein. This table has about 290,000 distinct CDR3 sequences, about 15% appearing once. The sequenced material came from blood. These receptors were obtained from a woman between 45 and 65 years old with Graves' hyperthyroidism that later progressed to Graves' ophthalmopathy.

In its sample, this clonotype was seen a few times. A much larger clone is a single base away; this may be a read error. The chain joins TRBV2 to TRBJ1-1, with no clear D. The germline V and J ends were trimmed by 7 bases and 4 bases, with 16 bases remaining between them. This CDR3 is 14 amino acids long. Germline V gene sequence: CDR1 SNHLY, CDR2 FYNNEI. CDR3 coding DNA: TGTGCCAGCATAAAGAGTTCCATGAGCACTGAAGCTTTCTTT. Translating it yields CASIKSSMSTEAFF.

V and J are TRBV4-2 and TRBJ2-2; the match to TRBD2 covers 8 bases. The CDR3 consists of 16 residues. Germline loops: CDR1 LGHNA, CDR2 YNFKEQ. The ends lost 0 bases at V and 5 bases at J; junction bases unmatched: 5. The CDR3 DNA is TGTGCCAGCAGCCAAGAAACGGGAGGGCCGACCGGGGAGCTGTTTTTT. This codes for CASSQETGGPTGELFF.

V gene TRBV5-5 combines with J gene TRBJ1-4, with TRBD1 identical over 7 bases. The CDR3 extends over 16 amino acids. Germline loops: CDR1 SGHKS, CDR2 YYEKEE (reference sequence). After removal of 3 bases from V and 5 bases from J, the junction contained 10 bases not matched to a gene. The CDR3 DNA reads as TGTGCCAGCAGCTCCGGTGCGGGACAGACAAATGAAAAACTGTTTTTT. Protein sequence: CASSSGAGQTNEKLFF.

This clonotype was detected many times. The chain employs TRBV12-3 or TRBV12-4 and TRBJ2-2, with 7 nucleotides matching TRBD1. V shed 3 bases, J shed 1 base, and the junction held 2 bases outside the gene matches. The CDR3 consists of 15 residues. The CDR3 here is CASSFRDRNTGELFF. The CDR3 DNA reads TGTGCCAGCAGTTTTAGGGACAGGAACACCGGGGAGCTGTTTTTT.

This clonotype was recorded many times. The chain joins TRBV2 to TRBJ2-3; D is possibly TRBD1 or TRBD2 (6 bases each). Between the trimmed V and J ends, which lost 3 bases and 4 bases, there was a span of 14 bases. Germline loops: CDR1 SNHLY, CDR2 FYNNEI. This CDR3 spans 15 amino acids. The CDR3: CASSDWGALADTQYF. The CDR3, as DNA: TGTGCCAGCAGTGACTGGGGGGCGCTCGCAGATACGCAGTATTTT. Combining the CDR3 with reference TRBV2 and TRBJ2-3 gives the whole variable domain EPEVTQTPSHQVTQMGQEVILRCVPISNHLYFYWYRQILGQKVEFLVSFYNNEISEKSEIFDDQFSVERPDGSNFTLKIRSTKLEDSAMYFCASSDWGALADTQYFGPGTRLTVL.

This clonotype occurred once. This chain links TRBV20-1 with TRBJ2-5; maybe TRBD1 (6 bases). Looked up from germline, CDR1 is DFQATT and CDR2 is SNEGSKA (reference sequence). With 6 bases removed from V and 0 bases from J, the gap between germline ends came to 14 bases. This CDR3 spans 14 amino acids. DNA for the CDR3: TGCAGTGCAAGAACCACAGGGTACCAAGAGACCCAGTACTTC. This sequence encodes CSARTTGYQETQYF.

This clonotype has a handful of counts. This rearrangement joins TRBV18 to TRBJ2-6; D is unclear. Germline assignment: CDR1 KGHSH and CDR2 LQKENI. The germline V and J ends were trimmed by 6 bases and 0 bases, with 6 bases remaining between them. The CDR3 runs to 14 residues. The CDR3 DNA reads TGTGCCAGCTCGCAGAACTCTGGGGCCAACGTCCTGACTTTC. Protein: CASSQNSGANVLTF.

V is TRBV18 and J is TRBJ1-2, with a weak D call TRBD1 (6 bases). Trimming left V 1 base short and J 8 bases short, with 17 bases between. This CDR3 comprises 15 residues. Germline CDR1 reads KGHSH; CDR2 reads LQKENI. CDR3 in amino acids: CASSPQAQGARGYTF. The CDR3 coding sequence is TGTGCCAGCTCACCACAGGCACAGGGTGCACGGGGCTACACCTTC.